Following are 14 T cell receptor beta chains from one sample sequenced in a study of blood T cells in healthy people across ages. Next came a second PCR, run for about 6 to 12 cycles, which used a sample-barcoded 5' primer along with a J-beta primer mix. TCRdb ran MiXCR on the 5' RACE reads and lists one entry per CDR3 protein. The repertoire includes 1.5 million or so distinct CDR3 sequences, roughly 40% of them detected once, and 7.9% sits in the top ten. Input material: blood. The receptor source for this set is a woman aged 18-35 years in good health.

The chain recombines TRBV27 with TRBJ2-5, with unresolved D. V was trimmed by 3 bases and J by 5 bases, leaving 10 bases between them. In germline, CDR1 is MNHEY, CDR2 SMNVEV (reference sequence). This CDR3 comprises 13 residues. CDR3 bases: TGTGCCAGCAGTTTTTTTGGTGGGGAGACCCAGTACTTC. Residues: CASSFFGGETQYF.

The CDR3 DNA is TGTGCCAGCAGTGAAGAGGCACCTCAGACTTACAATGAGCAGTTCTTC. Encoded protein: CASSEEAPQTYNEQFF. This sequence joins TRBV2 and TRBJ2-1; D ambiguous. V lost 1 base and J lost 4, with 14 bases in between. CDR1 is SNHLY and CDR2 is FYNNEI in the germline V gene. The CDR3 consists of 16 residues.

The chain uses TRBV9 and TRBJ2-5; 12 nucleotides agree with TRBD2. Germline V gene sequence: CDR1 SGDLS, CDR2 YYNGEE. With 0 bases clipped from V and 11 bases from J, the junction kept 8 bases outside the gene matches. The CDR3 covers 15 residues. This CDR3 is CASSVASGGADEQYF. The CDR3 nucleotides read TGTGCCAGCAGCGTAGCTAGCGGGGGGGCTGATGAGCAGTACTTC.

This clonotype was recorded a few times. V is TRBV7-2 and J is TRBJ1-2; D gene unclear. Trimming cost V 7 bases and J 3 bases, with 15 bases left between them. The CDR3 sequence is 14 residues long. In germline, CDR1 is SGHTA, CDR2 FQGNSA. The CDR3 nucleotides are TGTGCCAGCATTTCCAGACAAGTGCACTATGGCTACACCTTC. This encodes CASISRQVHYGYTF.

In the case of this clonotype: The junction departs from the called germline gene at one end, perhaps through a read error. This rearrangement joins TRBV5-1 to TRBJ1-5; no clear D gene. This CDR3 spans 15 amino acids. Germline-derived CDR1 and CDR2 are SGHRS and YFSETQ. The CDR3 sequence: CASSLDGVGNQPQHF. In DNA form, the CDR3 reads TGTGCCAGCAGTTTAGACGGGGTGGGCAATCAGCCCCAGCATTTT.

Regarding this clonotype: An end of the junction differs from the germline gene, which may be a read error. The chain joins TRBV7-7 to TRBJ2-7; a weak D match, TRBD2 (7 bases). The CDR3 consists of 16 residues. Germline CDR1 SSHAT, CDR2 FNYEAQ (reference sequence). This CDR3 reads CASSLSGGGLYNEQYF. Written as DNA, the CDR3 is TGTGCTAGCAGCTTATCAGGCGGGGGCCTCTACAATGAGCAGTACTTC.

V is TRBV20-1 and J is TRBJ2-5; no definite D call. Germline V gene lookup returns CDR1 DFQATT and CDR2 SNEGSKA (reference sequence). The CDR3 is made up of 9 amino acids. CDR3 nucleotides: TGCGGAAGTTTGGATGAGCAGTACTTC. Translated: CGSLDEQYF.

V usage is TRBV4-2 and J usage is TRBJ2-3; 7 bases are a match to TRBD2. J gave up 2 bases and V 0 bases, and 5 bases lay outside the gene matches. The CDR3 sequence is 16 residues long. Per the germline V gene, CDR1 is LGHNA and CDR2 is YNFKEQ. In nucleotides, the CDR3 is TGTGCCAGCAGCCAAGAGGCTAGCGGAATCACAGATACGCAGTATTTT. Protein product: CASSQEASGITDTQYF.

The chain joins TRBV12-3 or TRBV12-4 to TRBJ1-1, with TRBD1 identical over 9 bases. The CDR3 has 16 residues. Germline trimming cut 6 bases from V and 6 bases from J; bases unmatched to any gene: 14. Written as DNA, the CDR3 is TGTGCCAGCAGGACAACAGGGGGCGCGAGTAGGGCTGAAGCTTTCTTT. Translating gives CASRTTGGASRAEAFF.

The chain couples TRBV12-3 or TRBV12-4 to TRBJ2-5, with D tentatively TRBD1 or TRBD2 (7 bases each). Trimming removed 5 bases at V and 11 bases at J, with 27 bases between. The CDR3 is 16 residues long. The CDR3 DNA sequence: TGTGCCAGCAGTACCGAAAACAGGGGATCGGCGGGAGAGCAGTACTTC. Its protein is CASSTENRGSAGEQYF.

The CDR3 reads CSARVPAGGGEQYF. The CDR3 DNA sequence: TGCAGTGCTAGAGTGCCAGCGGGAGGAGGCGAGCAGTACTTC. This chain uses TRBV20-1 with TRBJ2-7; TRBD2 matches 9 bases. The ends lost 1 base at V and 6 bases at J; junction bases unmatched: 7. This CDR3 is built from 14 residues. CDR1 DFQATT and CDR2 SNEGSKA come from the germline V gene (reference sequence).

This clonotype turned up a few times. This chain links TRBV6-1 with TRBJ2-5, with D uncertain. Germline-derived CDR1 and CDR2 are MNHNS and SASEGT. CDR3 length: 12 amino acids. V was cut by 10 bases and J by 0 bases, with 9 bases left in between. CDR3 DNA: TGTGCCATCACCCTGTACCAAGAGACCCAGTACTTC. This translates into CAITLYQETQYF.

This chain connects TRBV7-2 to TRBJ2-6; 7 bases line up with TRBD1. Unmatched junction bases numbered 5, after V lost 6 bases and J lost 0 bases. In germline, CDR1 is SGHTA, CDR2 FQGNSA. The CDR3 covers 16 residues. The CDR3 loop reads CASRDRISSGANVLTF. In DNA form, the CDR3 reads TGTGCCAGCAGGGACAGGATCAGCTCTGGGGCCAACGTCCTGACTTTC.

V and J are TRBV15 and TRBJ2-7; no reliable D call. This CDR3 region has 16 residues. Germline V gene lookup returns CDR1 LNHNV and CDR2 YYDKDF (reference sequence). V gave up 0 bases and J gave up 4 bases, with 16 bases separating them. The CDR3 DNA reads TGTGCCACCAGCAGAGATGCAGGTTTTGTATCATACGAGCAGTACTTC. It translates to CATSRDAGFVSYEQYF.